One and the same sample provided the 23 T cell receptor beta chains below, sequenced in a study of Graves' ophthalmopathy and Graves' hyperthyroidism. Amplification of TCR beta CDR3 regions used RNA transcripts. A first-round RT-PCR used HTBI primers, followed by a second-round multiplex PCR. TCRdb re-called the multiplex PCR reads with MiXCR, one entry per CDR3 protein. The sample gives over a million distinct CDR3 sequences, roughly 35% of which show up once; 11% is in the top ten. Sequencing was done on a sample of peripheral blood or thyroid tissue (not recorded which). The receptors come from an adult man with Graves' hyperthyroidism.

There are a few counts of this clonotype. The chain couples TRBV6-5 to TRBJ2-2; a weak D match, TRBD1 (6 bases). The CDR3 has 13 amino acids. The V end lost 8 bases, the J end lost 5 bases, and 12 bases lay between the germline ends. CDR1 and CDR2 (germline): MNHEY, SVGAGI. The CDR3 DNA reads TGTGCCAGCTTACAGGGTATTACCGGGGAGCTGTTTTTT. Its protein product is CASLQGITGELFF.

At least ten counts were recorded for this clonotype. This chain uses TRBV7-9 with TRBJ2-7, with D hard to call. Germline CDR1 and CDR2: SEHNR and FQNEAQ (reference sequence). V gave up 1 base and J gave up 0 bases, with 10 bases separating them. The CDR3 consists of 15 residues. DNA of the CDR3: TGTGCCAGCAGCTTAGTCGGCGAAAGCTCCTACGAGCAGTACTTC. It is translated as CASSLVGESSYEQYF.

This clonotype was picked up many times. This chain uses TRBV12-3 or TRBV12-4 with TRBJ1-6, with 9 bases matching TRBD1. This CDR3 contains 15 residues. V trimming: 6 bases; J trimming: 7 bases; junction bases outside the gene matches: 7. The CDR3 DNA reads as TGTGCCAGCAGGGGACAGGGTACTGCGAATTCACCCCTCCACTTT. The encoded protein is CASRGQGTANSPLHF.

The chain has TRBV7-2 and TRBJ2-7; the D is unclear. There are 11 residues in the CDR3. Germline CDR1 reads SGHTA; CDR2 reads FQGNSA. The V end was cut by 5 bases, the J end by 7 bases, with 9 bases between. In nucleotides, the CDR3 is TGTGCCAGCAGCGTTTGGAGAGAGCAGTACTTC. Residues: CASSVWREQYF.

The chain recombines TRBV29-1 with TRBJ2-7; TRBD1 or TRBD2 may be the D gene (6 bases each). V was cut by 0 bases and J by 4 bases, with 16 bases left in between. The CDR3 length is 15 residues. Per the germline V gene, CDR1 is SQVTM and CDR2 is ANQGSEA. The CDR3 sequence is CSVEDRRDTSYEQYF. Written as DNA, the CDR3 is TGCAGCGTTGAAGATCGGCGGGACACATCTTACGAGCAGTACTTC.

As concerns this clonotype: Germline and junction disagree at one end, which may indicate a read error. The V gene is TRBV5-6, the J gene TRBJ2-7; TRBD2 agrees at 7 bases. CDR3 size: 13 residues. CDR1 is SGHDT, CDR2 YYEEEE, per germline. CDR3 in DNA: TGTGCCAGCAGCTTGGTGGGGGGGAACGAGCGGTACTTC. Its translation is CASSLVGGNERYF. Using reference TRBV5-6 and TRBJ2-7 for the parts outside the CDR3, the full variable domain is DAGVTQSPTHLIKTRGQQVTLRCSPKSGHDTVSWYQQALGQGPQFIFQYYEEEERQRGNFPDRFSGHQFPNYSSELNVNALLLGDSALYLCASSLVGGNERYFGPGTRLTVT.

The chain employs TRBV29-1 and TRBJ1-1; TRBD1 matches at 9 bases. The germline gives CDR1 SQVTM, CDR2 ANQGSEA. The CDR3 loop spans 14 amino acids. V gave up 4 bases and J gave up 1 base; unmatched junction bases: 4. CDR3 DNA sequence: TGCAGCGTTGGGGAGGGACAGGGGAACACTGAAGCTTTCTTT. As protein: CSVGEGQGNTEAFF. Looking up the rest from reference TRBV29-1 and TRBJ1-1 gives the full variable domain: SAVISQKPSRDICQRGTSLTIQCQVDSQVTMMFWYRQQPGQSLTLIATANQGSEATYESGFVIDKFPISRPNLTFSTLTVSNMSPEDSSIYLCSVGEGQGNTEAFFGQGTRLTVV.

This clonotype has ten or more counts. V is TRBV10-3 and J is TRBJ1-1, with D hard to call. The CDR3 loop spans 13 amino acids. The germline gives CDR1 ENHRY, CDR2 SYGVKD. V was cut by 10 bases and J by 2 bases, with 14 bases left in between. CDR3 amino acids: CASRWTVNTEAFF. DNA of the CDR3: TGTGCCAGCAGATGGACGGTAAACACTGAAGCTTTCTTT.

CDR3 sequence reads: CASSTRLTGEQYF. DNA for the CDR3: TGTGCCAGCAGCACCAGACTAACGGGGGAGCAGTACTTC. The chain uses TRBV5-4 and TRBJ2-7; tentative D call: TRBD2 (5 bases). Germline V gene sequence: CDR1 SGHNT, CDR2 YYREEE (reference sequence). V was shortened by 4 bases and J by 7 bases, with 15 bases between the two germline ends. This CDR3 is 13 amino acids long.

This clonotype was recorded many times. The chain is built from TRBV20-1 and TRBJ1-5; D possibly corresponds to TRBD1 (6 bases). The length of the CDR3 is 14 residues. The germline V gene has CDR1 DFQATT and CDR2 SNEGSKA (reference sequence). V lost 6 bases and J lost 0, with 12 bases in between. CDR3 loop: CSAADRTSNQPQHF. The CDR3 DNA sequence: TGCAGTGCGGCAGACAGGACTAGCAATCAGCCCCAGCATTTT.

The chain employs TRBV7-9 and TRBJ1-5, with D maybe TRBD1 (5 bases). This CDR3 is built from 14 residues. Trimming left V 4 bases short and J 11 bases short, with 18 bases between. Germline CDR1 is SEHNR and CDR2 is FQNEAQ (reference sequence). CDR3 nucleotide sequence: TGTGCCAGCAGCTCCAGTAGGGGCCGGGAGACCCAGCATTTT. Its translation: CASSSSRGRETQHF.

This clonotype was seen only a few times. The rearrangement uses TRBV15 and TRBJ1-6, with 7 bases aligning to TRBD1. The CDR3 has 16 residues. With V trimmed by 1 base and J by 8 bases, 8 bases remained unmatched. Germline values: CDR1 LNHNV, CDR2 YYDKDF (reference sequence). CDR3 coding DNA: TGTGCCACCAGCAGAGGGGGTCGACAGGGAGATTCACCCCTCCACTTT. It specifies CATSRGGRQGDSPLHF.

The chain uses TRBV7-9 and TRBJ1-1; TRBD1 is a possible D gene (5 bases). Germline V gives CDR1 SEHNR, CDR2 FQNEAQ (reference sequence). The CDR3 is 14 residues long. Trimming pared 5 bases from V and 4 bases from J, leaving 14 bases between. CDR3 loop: CASSLVRDVTEAFF. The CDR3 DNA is TGTGCCAGCAGCCTAGTAAGGGACGTCACTGAAGCTTTCTTT. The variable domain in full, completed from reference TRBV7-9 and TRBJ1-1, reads DTGVSQNPRHKITKRGQNVTFRCDPISEHNRLYWYRQTLGQGPEFLTYFQNEAQLEKSRLLSDRFSAERPKGSFSTLEIQRTEQGDSAMYLCASSLVRDVTEAFFGQGTRLTVV.

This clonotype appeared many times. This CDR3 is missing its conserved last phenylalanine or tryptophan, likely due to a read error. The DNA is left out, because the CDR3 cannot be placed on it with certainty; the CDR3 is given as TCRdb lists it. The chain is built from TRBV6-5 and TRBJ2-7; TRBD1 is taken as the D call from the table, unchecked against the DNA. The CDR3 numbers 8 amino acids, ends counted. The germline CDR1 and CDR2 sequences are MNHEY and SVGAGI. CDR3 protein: CASSYQGY.

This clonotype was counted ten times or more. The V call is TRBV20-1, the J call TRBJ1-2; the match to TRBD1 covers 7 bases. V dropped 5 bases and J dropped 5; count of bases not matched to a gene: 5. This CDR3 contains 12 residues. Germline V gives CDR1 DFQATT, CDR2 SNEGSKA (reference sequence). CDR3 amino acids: CSAGQDVYGYTF. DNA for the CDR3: TGCAGTGCTGGACAGGACGTGTATGGCTACACCTTC.

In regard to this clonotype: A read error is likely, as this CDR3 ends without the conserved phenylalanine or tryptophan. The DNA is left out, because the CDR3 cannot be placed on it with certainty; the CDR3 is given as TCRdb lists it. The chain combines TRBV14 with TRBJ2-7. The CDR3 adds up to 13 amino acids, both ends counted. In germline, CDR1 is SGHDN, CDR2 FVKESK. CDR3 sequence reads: CASSQGQYSYEQY.

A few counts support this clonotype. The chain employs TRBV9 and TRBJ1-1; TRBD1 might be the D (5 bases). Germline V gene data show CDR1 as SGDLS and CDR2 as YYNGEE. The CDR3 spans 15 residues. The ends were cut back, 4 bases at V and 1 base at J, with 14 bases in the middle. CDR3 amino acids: CASSQGAGQNTEAFF. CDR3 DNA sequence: TGTGCCAGCAGCCAAGGGGCAGGGCAGAACACTGAAGCTTTCTTT.

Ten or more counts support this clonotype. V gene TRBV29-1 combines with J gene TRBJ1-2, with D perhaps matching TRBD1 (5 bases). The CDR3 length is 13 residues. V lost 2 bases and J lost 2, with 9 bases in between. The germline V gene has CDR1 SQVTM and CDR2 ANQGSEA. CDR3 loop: CSVELGGNYGYTF. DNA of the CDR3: TGCAGCGTTGAATTGGGGGGGAACTATGGCTACACCTTC.

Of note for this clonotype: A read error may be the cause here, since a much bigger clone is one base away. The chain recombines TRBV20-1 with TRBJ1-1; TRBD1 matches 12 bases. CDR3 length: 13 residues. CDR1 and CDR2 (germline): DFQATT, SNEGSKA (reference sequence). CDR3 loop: CSASGTGGTEPFF. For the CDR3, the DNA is TGCAGTGCTTCCGGGACAGGGGGCACTGAACCTTTCTTT.

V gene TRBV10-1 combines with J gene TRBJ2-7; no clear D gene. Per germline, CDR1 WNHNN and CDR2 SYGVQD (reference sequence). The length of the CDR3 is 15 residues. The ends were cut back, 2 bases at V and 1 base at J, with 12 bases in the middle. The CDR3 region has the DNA TGCGCCAGCAGTGAGGGCAACGTGGCATCCTACGAGCAGTACTTC. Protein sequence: CASSEGNVASYEQYF.

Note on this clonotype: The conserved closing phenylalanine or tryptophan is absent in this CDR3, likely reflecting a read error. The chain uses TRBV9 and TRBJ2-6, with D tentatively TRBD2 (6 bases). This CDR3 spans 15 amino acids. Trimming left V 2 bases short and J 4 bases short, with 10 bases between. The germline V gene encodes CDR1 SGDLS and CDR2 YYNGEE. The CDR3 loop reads CASSVGTLGANVLTP. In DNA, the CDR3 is TGTGCCAGCAGCGTCGGGACTCTCGGGGCCAACGTCCTGACTCCA.

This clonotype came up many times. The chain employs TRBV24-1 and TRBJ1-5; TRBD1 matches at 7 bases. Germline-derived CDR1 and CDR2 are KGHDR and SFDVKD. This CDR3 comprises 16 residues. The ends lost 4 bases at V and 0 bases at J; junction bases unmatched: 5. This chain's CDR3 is CATSDRDSNSNQPQHF. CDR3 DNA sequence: TGTGCCACCAGTGACCGGGACAGCAATAGCAATCAGCCCCAGCATTTT.

The CDR3 loop is CASSYAGPGAYTEAFF. The CDR3 region has the DNA TGTGCCAGCAGTTATGCCGGACCGGGGGCGTATACTGAAGCTTTCTTT. The chain combines TRBV6-5 with TRBJ1-1, with a tentative D call TRBD1 (6 bases). V lost 3 bases, J lost 5 bases, and 19 bases lay in between. Germline values: CDR1 MNHEY, CDR2 SVGAGI. The CDR3 is made up of 16 amino acids.